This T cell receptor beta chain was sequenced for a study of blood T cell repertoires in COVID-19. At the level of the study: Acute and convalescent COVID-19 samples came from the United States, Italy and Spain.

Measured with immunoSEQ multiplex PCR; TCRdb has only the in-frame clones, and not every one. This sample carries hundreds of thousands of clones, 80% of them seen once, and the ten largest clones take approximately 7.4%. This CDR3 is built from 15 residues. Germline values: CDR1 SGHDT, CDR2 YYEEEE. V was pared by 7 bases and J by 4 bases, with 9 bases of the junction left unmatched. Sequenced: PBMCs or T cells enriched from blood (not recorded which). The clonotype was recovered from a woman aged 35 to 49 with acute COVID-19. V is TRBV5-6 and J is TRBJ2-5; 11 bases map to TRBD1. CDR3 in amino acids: CASDTGTGGIETQYF. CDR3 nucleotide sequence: TGTGCCAGCGACACGGGGACAGGGGGTATAGAGACCCAGTACTTC.